The clone carrying this T cell receptor (beta chain) was seen a few times. The data were taken from a study of regulatory T cells in long-lasting Graves disease. Germline V gene sequence: CDR1 DFQATT, CDR2 SNEGSKA (reference sequence). This CDR3 spans 13 amino acids. V lost 0 bases to trimming and J lost 7 bases, with 7 bases between them. For TCR beta, libraries came from iRepertoire HTBI primers and Arm-PCR of CDR3 regions. TCRdb recomputed calls from the multiplex PCR reads with MiXCR, one row per CDR3 protein. The sample lists around 320,000 distinct CDR3 sequences; 16% were seen once. Specified time point: newly diagnosed GD, antithyroid drugs for less than 3 months. There was RNA extracted from PBMCs, and the TCR library was made from it. The sample also formed part of further work on T cells in Graves' hyperthyroidism and ophthalmopathy. Turning to that study: Graves' hyperthyroidism showing no ophthalmopathy progression within 18 months was considered stable. Using the HTBI primer set, a first-round RT-PCR was run on the TCR CDR3. Most thyroid-expanded clonotypes above 0.001 were also found in blood.

The sequencing used peripheral blood mononuclear cells (PBMCs), collected at new diagnosis, from a patient treated with antithyroid drugs. This clonotype was sampled from a man between 35 and 55 years old with Graves disease. J is TRBJ1-6 and V is TRBV20-1, with D hard to call. The CDR3 DNA is TGCAGTGCTAGAGAAGGGCCCAATTCACCCCTCCACTTT. This codes for CSAREGPNSPLHF.